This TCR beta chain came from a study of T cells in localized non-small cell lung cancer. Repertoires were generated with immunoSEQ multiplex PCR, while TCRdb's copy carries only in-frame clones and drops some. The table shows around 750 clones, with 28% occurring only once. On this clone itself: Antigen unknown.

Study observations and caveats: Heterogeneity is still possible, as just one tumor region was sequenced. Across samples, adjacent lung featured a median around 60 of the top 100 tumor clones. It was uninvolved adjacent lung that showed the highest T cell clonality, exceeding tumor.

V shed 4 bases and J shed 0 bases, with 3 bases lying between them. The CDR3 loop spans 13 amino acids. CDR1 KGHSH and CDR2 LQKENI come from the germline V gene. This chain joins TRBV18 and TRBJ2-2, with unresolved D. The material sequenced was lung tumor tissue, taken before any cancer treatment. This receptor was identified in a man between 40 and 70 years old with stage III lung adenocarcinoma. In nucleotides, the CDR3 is TGTGCCAGCTCACGGCCGAACACCGGGGAGCTGTTTTTT. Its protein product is CASSRPNTGELFF.